This T cell receptor beta chain was captured in a study of T cells after yellow fever vaccination. The length of the CDR3 is 18 residues. V shed 10 bases, J shed 0 bases, and the junction held 11 bases outside the gene matches. CDR1 and CDR2 (germline): PRHDT, FYEKMQ (reference sequence). Points from the study as a whole: Clones that expanded after primary vaccination mostly reappeared after the booster (96% CD4, approximately 89% CD8). A secondary response was less intense yet reached its peak sooner, at day 5 versus 15.

Note on this clonotype: What it binds is not known.

They built TCR cDNA with 5'RACE template switching, a step that put in a universal primer site and UMIs. MiXCR, run by TCRdb on the 5' RACE reads, gives a single entry per CDR3 protein. The table has fewer than 450,000 distinct CDR3 sequences, around a tenth seen once. The sequence was obtained from a young man who received the YFV17D yellow fever vaccine. The sample here was PBMCs, taken on the day of the first yellow fever vaccination. The chain is built from TRBV13 and TRBJ2-1; 14 bases align to TRBD2. The chain's CDR3 is CAIPTGTSGGTSYNEQFF. Written as DNA, the CDR3 is TGTGCCATCCCGACCGGGACTAGCGGGGGTACCTCCTACAATGAGCAGTTCTTC.